The next 22 T cell receptor beta chains were all read from a single sample in a study of blood T cells in healthy people across ages. With a J-beta primer mix and a sample-barcoded 5' primer, a second PCR ran roughly 6 to 11 cycles. TCRdb independently ran MiXCR on the 5' RACE reads; one entry per CDR3 protein. The profile shows around 2 million distinct CDR3 sequences, approximately 40% of them singletons. Material: blood. The receptors here all came from a human donor in good health.

This clonotype was counted between two and nine times. CDR3 sequence (DNA): TGCAGTGCTAGAGATCTCACGCGTCTCACAGATACGCAGTATTTT. Translation: CSARDLTRLTDTQYF. The chain links TRBV20-1 to TRBJ2-3; no firm D call. Deletions cut 0 bases from V and 2 bases from J, with 12 bases between. From germline, CDR1 is DFQATT and CDR2 SNEGSKA (reference sequence). The CDR3 is made up of 15 amino acids.

The CDR3 is CASSLAVRQGEEQYF. The CDR3 DNA reads TGCGCCAGCAGCTTGGCGGTAAGACAGGGGGAAGAGCAGTACTTC. V is TRBV5-1 and J is TRBJ2-4; 9 bases align to TRBD1. CDR3 size: 15 residues. Germline loops: CDR1 SGHRS, CDR2 YFSETQ. J was trimmed by 13 bases and V by 0 bases; bases with no gene match: 11.

V and J are TRBV4-1 and TRBJ2-6; either TRBD1 or TRBD2 may fit D (6 bases each). CDR1 is MGHRA, CDR2 YSYEKL, per germline. V lost 0 bases and J 11 bases, leaving 14 bases between the germline ends. This CDR3 region has 15 residues. CDR3 in amino acids: CASSQDEGGAYVLTF. CDR3 nucleotides: TGCGCCAGCAGCCAAGATGAGGGGGGTGCCTACGTCCTGACTTTC.

The chain joins TRBV29-1 to TRBJ2-5, with 8 bases fitting TRBD1. V lost 4 bases, J lost 5 bases, and 6 bases stayed unmatched. The germline CDR1 and CDR2 sequences are SQVTM and ANQGSEA. The CDR3 length is 13 residues. DNA of the CDR3: TGCAGCGTTGCCTGGACAGGGTTGGAGACCCAGTACTTC. Translating it yields CSVAWTGLETQYF. The whole variable domain, filled in from reference TRBV29-1 and TRBJ2-5, reads SAVISQKPSRDICQRGTSLTIQCQVDSQVTMMFWYRQQPGQSLTLIATANQGSEATYESGFVIDKFPISRPNLTFSTLTVSNMSPEDSSIYLCSVAWTGLETQYFGPGTRLLVL.

This clonotype was observed once. This rearrangement joins TRBV12-3 or TRBV12-4 to TRBJ1-2, with unresolved D. This CDR3 spans 13 amino acids. The V end was cut by 5 bases, the J end by 6 bases, with 13 bases between. CDR3 loop: CASSRSTMDGYTF. As DNA, the CDR3 is TGTGCCAGCAGTCGTTCGACGATGGATGGCTACACCTTC.

This clonotype was counted a few times. V gene TRBV10-3 combines with J gene TRBJ2-5; D gene unclear. Germline V gives CDR1 ENHRY, CDR2 SYGVKD. Trimming cost V 0 bases and J 2 bases, with 7 bases left between them. This CDR3 has 14 amino acids. The CDR3 bases are TGTGCCATCAGTGAGTCTAACAGTCAAGAGACCCAGTACTTC. Protein sequence: CAISESNSQETQYF.

As concerns this clonotype: This may come from a read error, since a much larger clone is one base off. This chain joins TRBV6-2 or TRBV6-3 and TRBJ2-3; D gene uncertain. The V end lost 7 bases, the J end lost 3 bases, and 2 bases lay between the germline ends. The length of the CDR3 is 10 residues. CDR1 and CDR2 (germline): MNHEY, SVGEGT. The CDR3 loop is CASKTDTQYF. In DNA form, the CDR3 reads TGTGCCAGCAAAACAGATACGCAGTATTTT.

Only one count was recorded for this clonotype. The V and J genes are TRBV27 and TRBJ1-5; TRBD1 might be the D (5 bases). Germline V gene lookup returns CDR1 MNHEY and CDR2 SMNVEV (reference sequence). Trimming removed 5 bases from V and 4 bases from J, with 15 bases in between. The CDR3 contains 15 residues. DNA for the CDR3: TGTGCCAGCAGTGTCCAGGGACTCGCTAATCAGCCCCAGCATTTT. Its protein product is CASSVQGLANQPQHF.

CDR3 coding DNA: TGTGCCACCAGTGATTCCGGGACTCTCTCCAGTGCAGATACGCAGTATTTT. Protein product: CATSDSGTLSSADTQYF. The V and J genes are TRBV24-1 and TRBJ2-3; tentatively, D is TRBD2 (6 bases). V was trimmed by 2 bases and J by 4 bases, leaving 18 bases between them. CDR3 length equals 17 residues. CDR1 is KGHDR, CDR2 SFDVKD, per germline.

This clonotype was picked up a small number of times. The rearrangement joins TRBV10-3 to TRBJ2-7; D possibly matches TRBD1 or TRBD2 (5 bases each). V lost 3 bases and J lost 1, with 10 bases in between. Germline loops: CDR1 ENHRY, CDR2 SYGVKD. CDR3 size: 14 residues. CDR3 nucleotide sequence: TGTGCCATCAGTGACGGGGACCGGTCCTACGAGCAGTACTTC. Encoded protein: CAISDGDRSYEQYF.

J is TRBJ2-5 and V is TRBV10-3; the match to TRBD1 covers 7 bases. Near its end, the DNA agrees better with TRBJ2-7, so the J call may be wrong. Looked up from germline, CDR1 is ENHRY and CDR2 is SYGVKD. The CDR3 spans 13 residues. CDR3 DNA: TGTGCCATCAGTCCGAGACAGGGAACCGAGCAGTACTTC. This codes for CAISPRQGTEQYF.

The chain combines TRBV4-3 with TRBJ1-2; a weak D match, TRBD1 (5 bases). V gave up 0 bases and J gave up 4 bases, with 12 bases separating them. CDR3 length: 15 residues. CDR1 is LGHNA, CDR2 YSLEER, per germline. DNA of the CDR3: TGCGCCAGCAGCCAAGAGTCCGACAGCCTCTATGGCTACACCTTC. Residues: CASSQESDSLYGYTF.

This clonotype came up a few times. J is TRBJ2-6 and V is TRBV5-1, with 8 nucleotides matching TRBD1. V was clipped by 4 bases and J by 3 bases; unmatched bases: 9. This CDR3 is built from 17 residues. From germline, CDR1 is SGHRS and CDR2 YFSETQ. Here the CDR3 reads CASSPTETGGGANVLTF. CDR3 sequence (DNA): TGCGCCAGCAGCCCAACCGAAACAGGGGGTGGGGCCAACGTCCTGACTTTC.

This clonotype was seen more than once but under ten times. The chain links TRBV20-1 to TRBJ2-7; D remains ambiguous. V gave up 0 bases and J gave up 2 bases, with 14 bases separating them. The CDR3 totals 15 residues. CDR1 and CDR2 (germline): DFQATT, SNEGSKA (reference sequence). The CDR3 DNA is TGCAGTGCTAGAGAGGCAAAAGGGCGTACCTACGAGCAGTACTTC. Protein product: CSAREAKGRTYEQYF.

The CDR3 loop is CASSLSEPSETQYF. DNA of the CDR3: TGTGCCAGCAGTTTATCGGAGCCGAGTGAGACCCAGTACTTC. This chain uses TRBV27 with TRBJ2-5, with D uncertain. CDR1 is MNHEY and CDR2 is SMNVEV in the germline V gene (reference sequence). The V and J ends lost 0 bases and 5 bases respectively, with 10 bases between them. There are 14 residues in the CDR3.

The chain employs TRBV4-1 and TRBJ1-1; D not resolved. This CDR3 is 15 amino acids long. V was cut by 4 bases and J by 0 bases, with 12 bases left in between. The germline CDR1 and CDR2 sequences are MGHRA and YSYEKL. CDR3 in amino acids: CASSPIGPMNTEAFF. The CDR3 DNA follows: TGCGCCAGCAGCCCTATTGGACCGATGAACACTGAAGCTTTCTTT.

This clonotype was seen more than once but under ten times. The genes are TRBV10-3 and TRBJ1-2, with D perhaps TRBD1 (6 bases). This CDR3 is 16 amino acids long. Germline lookup yields CDR1 ENHRY and CDR2 SYGVKD. V dropped 11 bases and J dropped 8 bases, with 30 bases sitting between them. DNA of the CDR3: TGTGCCCCCCATTCACCACGGTACAGGGACGGCGGGGGCTACACCTTC. This encodes CAPHSPRYRDGGGYTF.

Points on this clonotype: A read error may account for a junction end that differs from germline. The chain is built from TRBV12-3 or TRBV12-4 and TRBJ1-2; TRBD1 matches at 7 bases. The CDR3 runs to 15 residues. The DNA of the CDR3 is TGTGCCACCCCACGTAGATCACAGGGGTTCTATGGCCACACCTTC. Translating gives CATPRRSQGFYGHTF.

Comments on this clonotype: Mismatch with germline at one junction end may stem from a read error. The V gene is TRBV5-1, the J gene TRBJ2-7; 9 bases agree with TRBD1. There are 15 residues in the CDR3. CDR1 SGHRS and CDR2 YFSETQ come from the germline V gene. CDR3: CAGSLQDRGRDEQYF. The CDR3 coding sequence is TGCGCCGGCAGCTTGCAGGACAGGGGCAGGGACGAGCAGTACTTC.

The chain is built from TRBV7-2 and TRBJ2-1; 9 positions match TRBD2. The V gene's germline CDR1 is SGHTA and CDR2 FQGNSA. V lost 5 bases to trimming and J lost 2 bases; unmatched junction nucleotides: 7. There are 16 residues in the CDR3. In DNA form, the CDR3 reads TGTGCCAGCAGCGAAACTAGCGGGCGGACCTACAATGAGCAGTTCTTC. Its translation is CASSETSGRTYNEQFF.

CDR3 residues: CASSLLPEGNIQYF. CDR3 nucleotides: TGTGCCAGCAGCTTACTTCCAGAAGGAAACATTCAGTACTTC. V usage is TRBV7-2 and J usage is TRBJ2-4; unclear D gene. The germline V and J ends were trimmed by 2 bases and 6 bases, with 11 bases remaining between them. Germline V gene lookup returns CDR1 SGHTA and CDR2 FQGNSA. This CDR3 contains 14 residues.

This clonotype came up many times. The V and J genes are TRBV28 and TRBJ2-1, with TRBD1 identical over 10 bases. This CDR3 spans 15 amino acids. Trimming took 5 bases from V and 6 from J; bases not matched to a gene: 7. From germline, CDR1 is MDHEN and CDR2 SYDVKM. The CDR3 region has the DNA TGTGCCAGCAGTCTAGCCGGGACAGGGGTCAATGAGCAGTTCTTC. Translation: CASSLAGTGVNEQFF.